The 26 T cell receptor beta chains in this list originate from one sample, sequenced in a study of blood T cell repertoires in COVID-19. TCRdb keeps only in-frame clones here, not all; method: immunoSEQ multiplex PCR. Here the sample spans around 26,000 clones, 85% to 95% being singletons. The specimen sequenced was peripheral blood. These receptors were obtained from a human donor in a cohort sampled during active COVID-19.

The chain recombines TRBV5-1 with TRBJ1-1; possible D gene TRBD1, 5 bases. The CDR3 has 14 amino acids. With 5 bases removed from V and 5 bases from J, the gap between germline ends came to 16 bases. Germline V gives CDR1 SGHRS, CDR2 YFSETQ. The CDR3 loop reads CASSPGGGWTEAFF. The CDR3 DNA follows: TGCGCCAGCAGTCCTGGCGGGGGATGGACTGAAGCTTTCTTT.

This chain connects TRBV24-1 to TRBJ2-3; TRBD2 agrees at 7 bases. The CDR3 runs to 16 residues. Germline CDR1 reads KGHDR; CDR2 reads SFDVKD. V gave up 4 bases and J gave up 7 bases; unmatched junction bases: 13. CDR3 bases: TGTGCCACCAGTGAGTCTCTAGCGGACCTCAGTAATACGCAGTATTTT. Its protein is CATSESLADLSNTQYF.

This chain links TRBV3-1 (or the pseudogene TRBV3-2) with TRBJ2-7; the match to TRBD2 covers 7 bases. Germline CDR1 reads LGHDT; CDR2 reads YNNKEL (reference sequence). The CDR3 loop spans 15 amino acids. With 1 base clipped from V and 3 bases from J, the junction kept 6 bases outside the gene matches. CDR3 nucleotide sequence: TGTGCCAGCAGCCAAGGCGGGACTAACCGCTACGAGCAGTACTTC. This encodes CASSQGGTNRYEQYF.

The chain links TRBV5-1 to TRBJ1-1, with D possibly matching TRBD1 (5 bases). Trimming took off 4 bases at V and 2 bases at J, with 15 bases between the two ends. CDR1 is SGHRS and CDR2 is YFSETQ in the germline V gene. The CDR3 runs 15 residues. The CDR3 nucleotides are TGCGCCAGCAGCCTGGGAGCCGGGGGTAACACTGAAGCTTTCTTT. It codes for CASSLGAGGNTEAFF.

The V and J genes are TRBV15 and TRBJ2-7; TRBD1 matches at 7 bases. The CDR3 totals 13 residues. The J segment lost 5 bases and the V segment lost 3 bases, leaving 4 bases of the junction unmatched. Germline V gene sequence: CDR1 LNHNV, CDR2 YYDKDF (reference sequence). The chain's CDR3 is CATSRLDRDEQYF. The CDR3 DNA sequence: TGTGCCACCAGCAGGCTTGACAGGGACGAGCAGTACTTC.

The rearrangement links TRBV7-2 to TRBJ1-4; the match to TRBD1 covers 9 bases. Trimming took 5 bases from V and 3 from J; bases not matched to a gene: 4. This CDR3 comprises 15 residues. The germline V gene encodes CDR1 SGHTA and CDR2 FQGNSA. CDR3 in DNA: TGTGCCAGCAGCACAGGGGGCGGGCCTAATGAAAAACTGTTTTTT. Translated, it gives CASSTGGGPNEKLFF.

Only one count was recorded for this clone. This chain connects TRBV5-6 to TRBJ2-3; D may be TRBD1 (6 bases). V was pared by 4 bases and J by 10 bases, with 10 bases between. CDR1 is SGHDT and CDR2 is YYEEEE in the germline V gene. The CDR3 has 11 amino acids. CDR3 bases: TGTGCCAGCAGCCAGGGACAATCGCAGTATTTT. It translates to CASSQGQSQYF.

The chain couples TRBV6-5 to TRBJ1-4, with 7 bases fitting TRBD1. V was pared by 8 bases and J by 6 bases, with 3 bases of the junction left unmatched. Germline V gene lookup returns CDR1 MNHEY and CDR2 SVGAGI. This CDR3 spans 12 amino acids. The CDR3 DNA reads TGTGCCAGCTTAGGGACAGATGAAAAACTGTTTTTT. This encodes CASLGTDEKLFF.

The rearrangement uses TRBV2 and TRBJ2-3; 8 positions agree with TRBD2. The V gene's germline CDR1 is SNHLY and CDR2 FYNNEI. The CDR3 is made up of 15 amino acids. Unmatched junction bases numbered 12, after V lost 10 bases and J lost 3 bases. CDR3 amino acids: CATPRAGAMTDTQYF. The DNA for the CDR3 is TGTGCCACGCCGAGAGCGGGAGCCATGACAGATACGCAGTATTTT.

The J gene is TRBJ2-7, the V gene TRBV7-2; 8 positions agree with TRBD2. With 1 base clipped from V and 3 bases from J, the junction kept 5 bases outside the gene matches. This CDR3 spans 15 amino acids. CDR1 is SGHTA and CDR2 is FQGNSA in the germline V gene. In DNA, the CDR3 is TGTGCCAGCAGCTTAGAAGCGGGGGAGAGCTACGAGCAGTACTTC. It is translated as CASSLEAGESYEQYF.

The CDR3 loop reads CASSHATLGGLDGNTIYF. The CDR3 nucleotides read TGTGCCAGCAGCCACGCAACATTAGGGGGCCTCGACGGAAACACCATATATTTT. The rearrangement joins TRBV7-6 to TRBJ1-3; 7 nucleotides line up with TRBD1. This CDR3 spans 18 amino acids. The J segment lost 4 bases and the V segment lost 5 bases, leaving 17 bases of the junction unmatched. CDR1 is SGHVS, CDR2 FNYEAQ, per germline.

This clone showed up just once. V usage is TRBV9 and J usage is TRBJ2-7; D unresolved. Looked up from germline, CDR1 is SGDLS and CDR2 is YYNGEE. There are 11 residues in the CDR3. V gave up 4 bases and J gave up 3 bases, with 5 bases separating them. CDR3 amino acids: CASSNHYEQYF. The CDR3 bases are TGTGCCAGCAGCAATCACTACGAGCAGTACTTC.

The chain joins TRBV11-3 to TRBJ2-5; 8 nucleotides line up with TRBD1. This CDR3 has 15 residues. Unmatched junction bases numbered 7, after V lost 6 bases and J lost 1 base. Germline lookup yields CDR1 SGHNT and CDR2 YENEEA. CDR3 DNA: TGTGCCAGCAGGCATGAAACAGGGGGCCAAGAGACCCAGTACTTC. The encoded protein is CASRHETGGQETQYF.

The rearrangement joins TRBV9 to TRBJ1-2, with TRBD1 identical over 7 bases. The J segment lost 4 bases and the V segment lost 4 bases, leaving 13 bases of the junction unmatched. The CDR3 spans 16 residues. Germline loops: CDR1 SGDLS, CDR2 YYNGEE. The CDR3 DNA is TGTGCCAGCAGCTCGAGGGGGCAGGGCGGAGGCTATGGCTACACCTTC. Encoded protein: CASSSRGQGGGYGYTF.

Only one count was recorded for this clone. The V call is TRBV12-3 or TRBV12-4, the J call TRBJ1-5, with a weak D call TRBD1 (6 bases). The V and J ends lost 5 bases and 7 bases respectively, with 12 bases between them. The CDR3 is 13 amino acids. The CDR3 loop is CASSPAGGQPQHF. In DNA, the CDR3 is TGTGCCAGCAGTCCTGCGGGGGGCCAGCCCCAGCATTTT.

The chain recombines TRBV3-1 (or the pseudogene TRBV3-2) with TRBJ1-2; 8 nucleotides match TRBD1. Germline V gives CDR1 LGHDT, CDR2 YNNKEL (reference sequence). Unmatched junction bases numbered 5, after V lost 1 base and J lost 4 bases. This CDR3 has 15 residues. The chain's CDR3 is CASSQAQGGTYGYTF. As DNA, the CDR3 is TGTGCCAGCAGCCAAGCACAGGGGGGAACCTATGGCTACACCTTC.

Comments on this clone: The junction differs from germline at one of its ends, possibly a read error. Here the CDR3 reads CASSLPPGVRNEQFF. The DNA for the CDR3 is TGTGCTAGCAGCTTACCCCCGGGGGTCCGTAATGAGCAGTTCTTC. This chain uses TRBV7-7 with TRBJ2-1, with D tentatively TRBD2 (6 bases). The CDR3 sequence is 15 residues long. CDR1 and CDR2 from the germline V gene are SSHAT and FNYEAQ (reference sequence).

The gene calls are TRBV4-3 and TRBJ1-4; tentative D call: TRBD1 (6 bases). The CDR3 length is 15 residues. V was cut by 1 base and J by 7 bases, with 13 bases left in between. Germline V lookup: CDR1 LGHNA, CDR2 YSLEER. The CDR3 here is CASSQVSGGSEKLFF. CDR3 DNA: TGCGCCAGCAGCCAAGTTTCGGGGGGCAGTGAAAAACTGTTTTTT.

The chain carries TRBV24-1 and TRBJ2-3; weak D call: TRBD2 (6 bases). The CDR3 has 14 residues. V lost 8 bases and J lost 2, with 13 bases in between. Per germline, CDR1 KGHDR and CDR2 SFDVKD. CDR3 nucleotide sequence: TGTGCCACCAACGGGGGAGGATTCACAGATACGCAGTATTTT. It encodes CATNGGGFTDTQYF.

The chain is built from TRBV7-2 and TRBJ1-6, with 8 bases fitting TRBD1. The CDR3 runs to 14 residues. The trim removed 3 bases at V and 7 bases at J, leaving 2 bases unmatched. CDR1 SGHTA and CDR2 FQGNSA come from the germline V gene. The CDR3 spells CASSFGTGNSPLHF. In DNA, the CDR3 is TGTGCCAGCAGCTTCGGGACAGGAAATTCACCCCTCCACTTT.

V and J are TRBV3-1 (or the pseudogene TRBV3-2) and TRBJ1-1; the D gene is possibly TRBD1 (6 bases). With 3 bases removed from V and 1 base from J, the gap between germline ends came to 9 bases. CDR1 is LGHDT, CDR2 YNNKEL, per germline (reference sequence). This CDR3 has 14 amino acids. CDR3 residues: CASSHKTGNTEAFF. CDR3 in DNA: TGTGCCAGCAGCCACAAGACAGGGAACACTGAAGCTTTCTTT.

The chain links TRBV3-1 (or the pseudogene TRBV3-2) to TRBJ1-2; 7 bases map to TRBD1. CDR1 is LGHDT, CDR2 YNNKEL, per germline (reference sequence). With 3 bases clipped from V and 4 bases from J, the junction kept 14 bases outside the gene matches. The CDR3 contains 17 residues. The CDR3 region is CASSHLDRPTTSYGYTF. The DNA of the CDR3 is TGTGCCAGCAGCCACCTGGACAGGCCAACGACCTCCTATGGCTACACCTTC.

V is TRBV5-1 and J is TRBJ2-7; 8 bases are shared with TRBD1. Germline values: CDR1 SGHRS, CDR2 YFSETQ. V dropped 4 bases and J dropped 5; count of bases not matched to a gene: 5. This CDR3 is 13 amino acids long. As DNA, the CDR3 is TGCGCCAGCAGCCCGGGACAGGTGCACGAGCAGTACTTC. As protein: CASSPGQVHEQYF.

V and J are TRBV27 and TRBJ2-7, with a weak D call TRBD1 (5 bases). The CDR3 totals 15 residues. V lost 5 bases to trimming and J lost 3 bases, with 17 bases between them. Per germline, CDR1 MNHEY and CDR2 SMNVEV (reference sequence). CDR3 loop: CASSTTALPIYEQYF. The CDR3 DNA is TGTGCCAGCAGTACGACAGCCTTACCTATCTACGAGCAGTACTTC.

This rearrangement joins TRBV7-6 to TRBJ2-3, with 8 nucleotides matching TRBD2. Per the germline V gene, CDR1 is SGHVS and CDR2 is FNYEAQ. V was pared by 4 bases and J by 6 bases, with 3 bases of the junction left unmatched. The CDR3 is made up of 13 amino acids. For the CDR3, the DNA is TGTGCCAGCAGCTCGGGGACTAGGGATACGCAGTATTTT. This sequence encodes CASSSGTRDTQYF.

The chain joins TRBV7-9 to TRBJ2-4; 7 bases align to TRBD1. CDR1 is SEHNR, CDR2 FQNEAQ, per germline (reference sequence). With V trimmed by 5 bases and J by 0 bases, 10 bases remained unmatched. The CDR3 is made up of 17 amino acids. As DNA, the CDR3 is TGTGCCAGCAGCCCCTCGACAGGGCTGCTAGCCAAAAACATTCAGTACTTC. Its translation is CASSPSTGLLAKNIQYF. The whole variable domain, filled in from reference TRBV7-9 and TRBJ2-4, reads DTGVSQNPRHKITKRGQNVTFRCDPISEHNRLYWYRQTLGQGPEFLTYFQNEAQLEKSRLLSDRFSAERPKGSFSTLEIQRTEQGDSAMYLCASSPSTGLLAKNIQYFGAGTRLSVL.